The following is a T cell receptor (beta chain) sequence with its context. Seattle's cohort entered during active infection and was followed longitudinally. Original handling: Reference gene primer amplification yielded estimated nucleated cell counts. Here immunoSEQ multiplex PCR was the method, and the copy in TCRdb shows in-frame clones only, minus some. The V and J calls and clone size were taken over from that table, and D and trimming were inferred from the DNA. The sample holds more than 95,000 clones, more than 80% seen once. The data originate from a study of blood T cell repertoires in COVID-19. In the study overall: Italy, Spain and the United States were the sources of the convalescent and acute COVID-19 samples. T cells, B-cell-depleted T cells, or PBMCs provided the cDNA or gDNA that served as material.

Trimming stripped 1 base from V and 9 bases from J, with 10 bases between. Germline V gives CDR1 MNHNS, CDR2 SASEGT. This CDR3 comprises 14 residues. The sequencing sample was made of peripheral blood. This chain connects TRBV6-1 to TRBJ1-6; no clear D. The origin of this receptor is a woman aged 80 or over with COVID-19, enrolled during active disease. Here the CDR3 DNA reads TGTGCCAGCAGTGAAGTCCCCCGAGGTTCACCCCTCCACTTT. This sequence encodes CASSEVPRGSPLHF.